This T cell receptor beta chain was sequenced in a study of regulatory T cells in long-lasting Graves disease. CDR1 LGHDT and CDR2 YNNKEL come from the germline V gene (reference sequence). The ends were cut back, 0 bases at V and 1 base at J, with 4 bases in the middle. The CDR3 sequence is 14 residues long. This clonotype was counted at least ten times. Time point given: newly diagnosed GD, antithyroid drugs for less than 3 months. Making the TCR library involved RNA that had been extracted from PBMCs. Building of the TCR beta libraries involved iRepertoire HTBI primers and Arm-PCR of CDR3 regions. TCRdb processed the multiplex PCR reads anew with MiXCR; each CDR3 protein has one entry. Altogether about 440,000 distinct CDR3 sequences are present, 16% being singletons, with the ten largest covering about 10%. The same specimen was also included in a second study, on T cells in Graves' hyperthyroidism and ophthalmopathy. From that second work: Hyperthyroidism patients were newly diagnosed, had disease duration under 2 months, and were aged 18 to 65 years. The HTBI primer set served for first-round RT-PCR of the TCR CDR3.

This TCR derives from a young woman with Graves disease. This sample comprised peripheral blood mononuclear cells (PBMCs), obtained at new diagnosis, from a patient treated with antithyroid drugs. The chain couples TRBV3-1 to TRBJ2-1; D gene unclear. The CDR3 reads CASSQDFSYNEQFF. The CDR3 region has the DNA TGTGCCAGCAGCCAAGATTTTTCCTACAATGAGCAGTTCTTC.